The 24 T cell receptor beta chains listed next were all sequenced from one sample in a study of vaccination and CD4 T cells after COVID-19. The Oncomine TCR Beta short-read assay sequenced DNA from cultured CD4+ T cells. TCRdb called the PCR reads again in MiXCR, with one record for every CDR3 protein. Among about 23,000 distinct CDR3 sequences listed, 43% were seen once. Their target antigens are unknown. Specified time point: late sampling 161 to 241 days after vaccination in three convalescent patients. Sample treatment: approximately 11-day PBMC culture with coronavirus spike peptide pools or control peptides (ViraFEST assay). Sequencing used CD4+ T cells from blood, cultured in vitro, obtained about 7 months after SARS-CoV-2 vaccination. All receptors derive from a human donor who had recovered from COVID-19.

The table lists this clonotype with a few counts. V and J are TRBV7-2 and TRBJ2-1, with a possible D match to TRBD1 (5 bases). The CDR3 runs 13 residues. V was trimmed by 4 bases and J by 9 bases, leaving 13 bases between them. From germline, CDR1 is SGHTA and CDR2 FQGNSA. CDR3 protein: CASSSRGGREQFF. The CDR3 bases are TGTGCCAGCAGCTCAAGGGGTGGGCGTGAGCAGTTCTTC.

This clonotype was picked up a small number of times. In nucleotides, the CDR3 is TGTGCCAGCAAATTTGGACAGGGTAGCGACGAGCAGTACTTC. Its translation: CASKFGQGSDEQYF. This sequence joins TRBV6-1 and TRBJ2-7; TRBD1 matches at 8 bases. The germline gives CDR1 MNHNS, CDR2 SASEGT. The V segment lost 7 bases and the J segment 5 bases; nucleotides outside the gene matches: 10. The CDR3 sequence is 14 residues long.

This chain uses TRBV20-1 with TRBJ1-5; D unclear. V was trimmed by 6 bases and J by 0 bases, leaving 9 bases between them. The CDR3 loop spans 13 amino acids. Per the germline V gene, CDR1 is DFQATT and CDR2 is SNEGSKA (reference sequence). In nucleotides, the CDR3 is TGCAGTGCGACGCGTTATAGCAATCAGCCCCAGCATTTT. Translated, it gives CSATRYSNQPQHF.

The chain is built from TRBV20-1 and TRBJ2-7; D possibly corresponds to TRBD2 (6 bases). Germline CDR1 DFQATT, CDR2 SNEGSKA (reference sequence). This CDR3 region has 15 residues. Between the trimmed V and J ends, which lost 2 bases and 3 bases, there was a span of 17 bases. This chain's CDR3 is CSARPRTIPNYEQYF. The CDR3 DNA reads as TGCAGTGCTAGACCCCGGACTATTCCGAACTACGAGCAGTACTTC.

The rearrangement joins TRBV29-1 to TRBJ2-5; maybe TRBD2 (6 bases). V was shortened by 4 bases and J by 6 bases, with 18 bases between the two germline ends. CDR1 SQVTM and CDR2 ANQGSEA come from the germline V gene. The CDR3 runs 14 residues. The chain's CDR3 is CSVVSGPGRQTQYF. The DNA for the CDR3 is TGCAGCGTTGTAAGCGGGCCCGGAAGGCAGACCCAGTACTTC.

The CDR3 nucleotides are TGTGCCAGCAGTGATCAAGGGTCGGGCTATGGCTACACCTTC. Residues: CASSDQGSGYGYTF. V and J are TRBV2 and TRBJ1-2; D is undetermined. The V gene lost 3 bases and the J gene lost 4 bases, with 12 bases spanning the gap. The CDR3 is 14 residues long. Germline-derived CDR1 and CDR2 are SNHLY and FYNNEI. Complete variable domain (other parts from reference TRBV2 and TRBJ1-2): EPEVTQTPSHQVTQMGQEVILRCVPISNHLYFYWYRQILGQKVEFLVSFYNNEISEKSEIFDDQFSVERPDGSNFTLKIRSTKLEDSAMYFCASSDQGSGYGYTFGSGTRLTVV.

The gene calls are TRBV7-3 and TRBJ2-1; TRBD2 aligns across 14 bases. The length of the CDR3 is 18 residues. Germline values: CDR1 SGHTA, CDR2 FQGTGA. J gave up 0 bases and V 5 bases, and 6 bases lay outside the gene matches. In DNA, the CDR3 is TGTGCCAGCAGCAGAAGGACTAGCGGGAGGTACTCCTACAATGAGCAGTTCTTC. Amino acids: CASSRRTSGRYSYNEQFF.

There are a few counts of this clonotype. This chain uses TRBV6-5 with TRBJ2-7, with D unclear. Trimming shortened V by 0 bases and J by 0 bases, and 3 bases separated the two germline ends. The V gene's germline CDR1 is MNHEY and CDR2 SVGAGI. The CDR3 totals 13 residues. The CDR3 region has the DNA TGTGCCAGCAGTTACTCCGGCTCCTACGAGCAGTACTTC. Amino acid sequence: CASSYSGSYEQYF.

This clonotype occurred a few times. The J gene is TRBJ2-5, the V gene TRBV7-2; 8 nucleotides align to TRBD2. Germline V CDR1 and CDR2: SGHTA, FQGNSA. The CDR3 is made up of 15 amino acids. V lost 4 bases and J lost 2; bases outside the gene matches: 6. As DNA, the CDR3 is TGTGCCAGCAGCTCCCTGGCGGGAGGACAAGAGACCCAGTACTTC. It specifies CASSSLAGGQETQYF.

The V call is TRBV15, the J call TRBJ2-7, with 10 bases lining up with TRBD2. This CDR3 spans 16 amino acids. With V trimmed by 3 bases and J by 5 bases, 10 bases remained unmatched. Germline-derived CDR1 and CDR2 are LNHNV and YYDKDF (reference sequence). The CDR3 DNA is TGTGCCACCAGCAGGCCCCGTGCTAGCGGGAGACACGAGCAGTACTTC. Its protein is CATSRPRASGRHEQYF.

This clonotype was seen a few times. This chain joins TRBV27 and TRBJ1-1; D may be TRBD1 (6 bases). This CDR3 contains 14 residues. V dropped 6 bases and J dropped 5 bases, with 16 bases sitting between them. Germline loops: CDR1 MNHEY, CDR2 SMNVEV (reference sequence). The CDR3 region is CASSRRDILTEAFF. DNA for the CDR3: TGTGCCAGCAGCCGCCGGGACATATTAACTGAAGCTTTCTTT.

The chain recombines TRBV6-5 with TRBJ2-5; D might be TRBD2 (5 bases). There are 13 residues in the CDR3. The V end lost 2 bases, the J end lost 5 bases, and 9 bases lay between the germline ends. CDR1 and CDR2 from the germline V gene are MNHEY and SVGAGI. The CDR3 DNA sequence: TGTGCCAGCAGTTACAGGGAGCAGGAGACCCAGTACTTC. Translating it yields CASSYREQETQYF.

This rearrangement joins TRBV7-9 to TRBJ2-1; D might be TRBD1 or TRBD2, each matching 5 bases. This CDR3 contains 15 residues. Germline V gene sequence: CDR1 SEHNR, CDR2 FQNEAQ (reference sequence). Trimming shortened V by 5 bases and J by 7 bases, and 18 bases separated the two germline ends. CDR3 nucleotides: TGTGCCAGCAGCCCAAGGAGTTTCTGGGGGAATGAGCAGTTCTTC. It specifies CASSPRSFWGNEQFF. Variable domain in full (rest from reference TRBV7-9 and TRBJ2-1): DTGVSQNPRHKITKRGQNVTFRCDPISEHNRLYWYRQTLGQGPEFLTYFQNEAQLEKSRLLSDRFSAERPKGSFSTLEIQRTEQGDSAMYLCASSPRSFWGNEQFFGPGTRLTVL.

This rearrangement joins TRBV28 to TRBJ1-5, with TRBD1 identical over 7 bases. The CDR3 has 15 residues. Germline V lookup: CDR1 MDHEN, CDR2 SYDVKM. J lost 5 bases, V lost 4 bases, and 8 bases had no gene match. The CDR3 is CASSSGQAAYQPQHF. CDR3 nucleotide sequence: TGTGCCAGCAGTTCCGGACAGGCCGCCTATCAGCCCCAGCATTTT.

This clonotype showed up just a few times. The V call is TRBV4-2, the J call TRBJ2-7; 7 bases align to TRBD1. Trimming at V came to 3 bases and at J to 4 bases, leaving 9 bases not matched to a gene. The CDR3 is 15 amino acids. Per germline, CDR1 LGHNA and CDR2 YNFKEQ. DNA of the CDR3: TGTGCCAGCAGCCAGTACAGGGGAGAAGCATACGAGCAGTACTTC. As protein: CASSQYRGEAYEQYF.

The chain links TRBV19 to TRBJ1-2; D remains ambiguous. The germline V gene has CDR1 LNHDA and CDR2 SQIVND (reference sequence). Trimming pared 3 bases from V and 5 bases from J, leaving 13 bases between. The CDR3 sequence is 14 residues long. The CDR3 nucleotides read TGTGCCAGTAGTATCTCAGGCAGAGAATATGGCTACACCTTC. This encodes CASSISGREYGYTF.

To note about this clonotype: The junction and the germline gene differ at one end; a read error may be behind it. The chain joins TRBV10-3 to TRBJ2-1; D is perhaps TRBD2 (6 bases). Germline V gene data show CDR1 as ENHRY and CDR2 as SYGVKD. The CDR3 totals 16 residues. The DNA of the CDR3 is TGTGCCATCAGTGACAACACCGGGAGCTCCTACAATGAGCAGCTCTTC. Protein: CAISDNTGSSYNEQLF.

This rearrangement joins TRBV10-3 to TRBJ1-1; no clear D gene. Germline loops: CDR1 ENHRY, CDR2 SYGVKD. Between the trimmed V and J ends, which lost 6 bases and 1 base, there was a span of 9 bases. This CDR3 is built from 13 residues. DNA of the CDR3: TGTGCCATCAGAGGGAGAGGGAACACTGAAGCTTTCTTT. Translation: CAIRGRGNTEAFF.

V gene TRBV28 combines with J gene TRBJ1-6; D possibly corresponds to TRBD1 (6 bases). The germline V gene has CDR1 MDHEN and CDR2 SYDVKM. The length of the CDR3 is 13 residues. V lost 3 bases to trimming and J lost 14 bases, with 14 bases between them. The CDR3: CASSFPGVSALHF. The CDR3 DNA is TGTGCCAGCAGTTTCCCAGGGGTATCGGCCCTCCACTTT.

The chain links TRBV7-9 to TRBJ2-5; D gene uncertain. V shed 1 base and J shed 1 base, with 4 bases lying between them. Per the germline V gene, CDR1 is SEHNR and CDR2 is FQNEAQ (reference sequence). The CDR3 has 13 residues. CDR3 sequence: CASSLVRQETQYF. The CDR3 DNA follows: TGTGCCAGCAGCTTAGTCCGCCAAGAGACCCAGTACTTC.

V usage is TRBV6-1 and J usage is TRBJ1-2; 10 nucleotides match TRBD1. After removal of 6 bases from V and 14 bases from J, the junction contained 15 bases not matched to a gene. The CDR3 spans 14 residues. Germline-derived CDR1 and CDR2 are MNHNS and SASEGT. The CDR3 is CASRMLPGQGPKTF. DNA of the CDR3: TGTGCCAGCAGAATGCTTCCGGGACAGGGGCCCAAAACCTTC.

This chain connects TRBV6-1 to TRBJ1-4; TRBD1 might be the D (5 bases). The CDR3 is 14 amino acids. The germline gives CDR1 MNHNS, CDR2 SASEGT. The V and J ends lost 1 base and 10 bases respectively, with 13 bases between them. The CDR3 here is CASSEGGGTRKLFF. CDR3 sequence (DNA): TGTGCCAGCAGTGAAGGAGGAGGGACCAGAAAACTGTTTTTT.

The chain combines TRBV20-1 with TRBJ2-1; TRBD2 matches at 11 bases. The CDR3 sequence is 15 residues long. Germline CDR1 DFQATT, CDR2 SNEGSKA (reference sequence). V dropped 5 bases and J dropped 5; count of bases not matched to a gene: 8. The CDR3 spells CSAGDSGRVNNEQFF. The CDR3 nucleotides read TGCAGTGCTGGGGATAGCGGGAGGGTGAACAATGAGCAGTTCTTC.

The V gene is TRBV5-5, the J gene TRBJ2-3, with D perhaps matching TRBD1 (5 bases). The CDR3 extends over 14 amino acids. Per the germline V gene, CDR1 is SGHKS and CDR2 is YYEKEE (reference sequence). Trimming removed 4 bases from V and 5 bases from J, with 14 bases in between. The CDR3 sequence: CASSVVGHQDTQYF. The CDR3 nucleotides are TGTGCCAGCAGCGTTGTGGGGCATCAAGATACGCAGTATTTT.